The source of this TCR beta chain is a study of cytomegalovirus exposure and HLA in healthy donors. Each donor was nominally healthy when sampled (though unrecorded immune exposures were likely). In the PCR, 60 Vbeta and 13 Jbeta primers were used. Assay used: immunoSEQ multiplex PCR; TCRdb lists only in-frame clones, some missing. This sample has around 63,000 clones, with around 80% found just once. V lost 6 bases and J lost 5; bases outside the gene matches: 7. This CDR3 spans 14 amino acids. Germline CDR1 reads SGHVS; CDR2 reads FQNEAQ. This clone was recorded a few times. V and J are TRBV7-8 and TRBJ1-3, with TRBD1 identical over 7 bases. This TCR came from a woman in her twenties or thirties in good health and CMV-seronegative. Sequenced material: PBMCs. In DNA, the CDR3 is TGTGCCAGCAGTCCAGGGACAGAGAGAAACACCATATATTTT. The encoded protein is CASSPGTERNTIYF.